This is a list of T cell receptor beta chains from one sample in a study of cytomegalovirus exposure and HLA in healthy donors. Here immunoSEQ multiplex PCR was the method, and the copy in TCRdb shows in-frame clones only, minus some. Counted here are fewer than 120,000 clones, around four fifths occurring once; the ten biggest clones make up less than 3%. The sequenced sample was PBMCs. The receptors derive from an older woman in good health and CMV-seropositive. Each CDR3 is given with its conserved first and last residue. The D gene is left open where the match is weak. Size is omitted from some rows. Given values are once, few, many or a class for expanded clones.

TRBD1,once,TRBV28,TRBJ2-1,CASNPRQGVYNEQFF,TGTGCCAGCAACCCCAGACAGGGGGTATACAATGAGCAGTTCTTC
-,-,TRBV19,TRBJ1-5,CATRQSNQPQHF,TGTGCCACCCGACAGAGCAATCAGCCCCAGCATTTT
TRBD2,-,TRBV27,TRBJ2-4,CASSLSGRAAKNIQYF,TGTGCCAGCAGTCTGAGCGGGAGGGCCGCCAAAAACATTCAGTACTTC
-,-,TRBV6-6,TRBJ1-2,CASSYGEGQGYTF,TGTGCCAGCAGTTACGGGGAGGGACAAGGCTACACCTTC
-,-,TRBV27,TRBJ2-1,CASSSGYNEQFF,TGTGCCAGCAGTTCGGGATACAATGAGCAGTTCTTC
-,few,TRBV6-5,TRBJ1-5,CASSYSWAGSNQPQHF,TGTGCCAGCAGTTACTCCTGGGCAGGTAGCAATCAGCCCCAGCATTTT
-,-,TRBV5-1,TRBJ2-1,CASSSDNYNEQFF,TGCGCCAGCAGCTCGGACAATTACAATGAGCAGTTCTTC
-,once,TRBV5-6,TRBJ2-3,CASHERFGTDTQYF,TGTGCCAGCCACGAGCGATTCGGCACAGATACGCAGTATTTT
-,-,TRBV25-1,TRBJ1-1,CASSESGWLQLGDTEAFF,TGTGCCAGCAGTGAATCGGGATGGCTTCAACTTGGTGACACTGAAGCTTTCTTT
TRBD1,-,TRBV7-3,TRBJ1-2,CASSPGTGSRYTF,TGTGCCAGCAGCCCCGGGACAGGGAGTCGCTACACCTTC
-,-,TRBV6-1,TRBJ1-2,CASTIYWATNYGYTF,TGTGCCAGCACCATATATTGGGCCACTAACTATGGCTACACCTTC
TRBD1,-,TRBV19,TRBJ1-5,CASSIADPWGQRGNQPQHF,TGTGCCAGTAGTATCGCCGACCCGTGGGGACAGAGAGGCAATCAGCCCCAGCATTTT
TRBD1,-,TRBV19,TRBJ1-1,CASRDRQGTSLNTEAFF,TGTGCCAGTAGGGATAGACAGGGAACTTCCCTGAACACTGAAGCTTTCTTT
TRBD1,-,TRBV28,TRBJ1-4,CASSLQGGSEKLFF,TGTGCCAGCAGTCTACAGGGGGGAAGTGAAAAACTGTTTTTT
TRBD2,-,TRBV5-4,TRBJ2-3,CASSRRLAASTDTQYF,TGTGCCAGCAGCCGCAGACTAGCGGCAAGCACAGATACGCAGTATTTT
TRBD2,-,TRBV29-1,TRBJ2-1,CSASGPSGSSYNEQFF,TGCAGCGCTTCCGGGCCTAGCGGGAGCTCCTACAATGAGCAGTTCTTC
TRBD1,-,TRBV7-9,TRBJ1-2,CASSLAAGQGSKSYGYTF,TGTGCCAGCAGCTTAGCAGCGGGACAGGGATCCAAAAGCTATGGCTACACCTTC
-,-,TRBV28,TRBJ1-1,CASGGPGGQTEAFF,TGTGCCAGCGGAGGTCCGGGGGGGCAAACTGAAGCTTTCTTT
-,-,TRBV19,TRBJ2-3,CASSDGGAGTDTQYF,TGTGCCAGTAGCGATGGGGGGGCAGGTACAGATACGCAGTATTTT
-,few,TRBV19,TRBJ1-1,CASSIRTENTEAFF,TGTGCCAGTAGTATCCGGACAGAGAACACTGAAGCTTTCTTT
TRBD2,-,TRBV10-1,TRBJ2-2,CASSESGLRASGNTGELFF,TGCGCCAGCAGTGAGTCGGGGCTTCGGGCTAGCGGTAACACCGGGGAGCTGTTTTTT
TRBD2,-,TRBV10-1,TRBJ2-7,CARPGLAGVEQYF,TGCGCCAGGCCGGGACTAGCGGGAGTGGAGCAGTACTTC
TRBD2,-,TRBV4-2,TRBJ2-1,CASSQGTSADYNEQFF,TGTGCCAGCAGCCAAGGAACTAGCGCAGACTACAATGAGCAGTTCTTC
TRBD1,-,TRBV7-2,TRBJ1-2,CASSPQGARYGYTF,TGTGCCAGCAGCCCACAGGGGGCCCGGTATGGCTACACCTTC
-,-,TRBV28,TRBJ1-2,CASGGANYGYTF,TGTGCCAGCGGGGGGGCTAACTATGGCTACACCTTC
-,-,TRBV27,TRBJ2-7,CASSARQIYEQYF,TGTGCCAGCAGTGCCCGACAGATTTACGAGCAGTACTTC
-,-,TRBV5-4,TRBJ2-7,CASSLGQVSSYEQYF,TGTGCCAGCAGCTTGGGCCAGGTGAGCTCCTACGAGCAGTACTTC
-,-,TRBV2,TRBJ2-5,CASTRRGREETQYF,TGTGCCAGCACCAGAAGGGGAAGGGAAGAGACCCAGTACTTC
-,-,TRBV9,TRBJ2-6,CASSPRRGGGSGANVLTF,TGTGCCAGCAGCCCGAGGAGGGGTGGGGGCTCTGGGGCCAACGTCCTGACTTTC
TRBD2,many,TRBV9,TRBJ2-3,CASSVVGSGSIADTQYF,TGTGCCAGCAGCGTAGTGGGTAGCGGGAGTATCGCAGATACGCAGTATTTT
TRBD2,-,TRBV10-3,TRBJ2-7,CAIMSGTSVFGYEQYF,TGTGCCATCATGTCCGGGACTAGCGTATTCGGATACGAGCAGTACTTC
TRBD1,-,TRBV19,TRBJ2-1,CASSTGQEEQFF,TGTGCCAGCTCGACAGGGCAGGAGGAGCAGTTCTTC
-,-,TRBV20-1,TRBJ2-1,CSATGYNEQFF,TGCAGTGCCACAGGGTACAATGAGCAGTTCTTC
-,-,TRBV5-1,TRBJ2-7,CASKSDNSLPEQYF,TGCGCCAGCAAGTCGGACAATTCCCTCCCCGAGCAGTACTTC
TRBD1,-,TRBV29-1,TRBJ2-7,CSVRTGFSYEQYF,TGCAGCGTGCGGACAGGCTTCTCCTACGAGCAGTACTTC
-,-,TRBV6-1,TRBJ1-1,CASSVQSMNTEAFF,TGTGCCAGCAGTGTACAGAGTATGAACACTGAAGCTTTCTTT
TRBD2,-,TRBV18,TRBJ2-5,CASSPRLAEETQYF,TGTGCCAGCTCACCAAGACTAGCGGAAGAGACCCAGTACTTC
-,-,TRBV6-5,TRBJ2-1,CASSYRQALYNEQFF,TGTGCCAGCAGTTACCGGCAGGCCCTCTACAATGAGCAGTTCTTC
TRBD1,-,TRBV19,TRBJ1-4,CASKMGQGAEKLFF,TGTGCCAGTAAAATGGGGCAGGGGGCTGAAAAACTGTTTTTT
-,-,TRBV19,TRBJ2-1,CASSTADFWNNEQFF,TGTGCCAGTAGCACGGCAGACTTCTGGAACAATGAGCAGTTCTTC
-,few,TRBV6-6,TRBJ2-7,CASSSPSDGRYEQYF,TGTGCCAGCAGTTCCCCTAGCGACGGGCGCTACGAGCAGTACTTC
TRBD1,-,TRBV19,TRBJ2-7,CASSDQAGTGATYGQYF,TGTGCCAGTAGTGATCAAGCCGGGACAGGGGCGACCTACGGGCAGTACTTC
-,-,TRBV28,TRBJ2-2,CASSLLGSEGPTGELFF,TGTGCCAGCAGTTTGCTAGGCTCGGAGGGCCCCACCGGGGAGCTGTTTTTT
TRBD2,-,TRBV11-2,TRBJ2-2,CASSLTSGSTGELFF,TGTGCCAGCAGCTTGACTAGCGGGAGCACCGGGGAGCTGTTTTTT
-,-,TRBV29-1,TRBJ2-3,CSVGFLGEVGDTQYF,TGCAGCGTCGGGTTTTTGGGGGAGGTTGGAGATACGCAGTATTTT
-,-,TRBV10-3,TRBJ2-5,CAISGDGGETQYF,TGTGCCATCAGCGGGGACGGGGGAGAGACCCAGTACTTC
-,-,TRBV21-1,TRBJ2-1,CASRTTGTSSYNEQFF,TGTGCCAGCAGGACTACCGGGACATCATCCTACAATGAGCAGTTCTTC
-,-,TRBV5-1,TRBJ2-5,CASSLGGGETQYF,TGCGCCAGCAGCCTAGGTGGGGGGGAGACCCAGTACTTC
TRBD2,-,TRBV27,TRBJ2-7,CASSFRSSGILFYEQYF,TGTGCCAGCAGTTTTCGATCTAGCGGGATACTTTTCTACGAGCAGTACTTC
-,-,TRBV9,TRBJ2-1,CASARASSNNEQFF,TGTGCCAGCGCTAGGGCTAGCTCAAACAATGAGCAGTTCTTC
-,-,TRBV27,TRBJ2-3,CASSFTYTDTQYF,TGTGCCAGCAGTTTTACCTACACAGATACGCAGTATTTT
-,-,TRBV7-3,TRBJ2-3,CASSLTLGGEGLTDTQYF,TGTGCCAGCAGCTTAACGCTGGGGGGAGAGGGGCTTACAGATACGCAGTATTTT